This entry describes one TCR beta chain. Primers for the PCR totalled 60 Vbeta and 13 Jbeta. Clones were read by immunoSEQ multiplex PCR, and TCRdb kept only the in-frame ones, dropping some. The repertoire consists of roughly 140,000 clones, with 79% occurring once and the leading ten covering around 6.7%. These data originate in a study of cytomegalovirus exposure and HLA in healthy donors. Germline CDR1 MNHNY, CDR2 SVGAGI (reference sequence). The CDR3 is made up of 16 amino acids. V was cut by 2 bases and J by 7 bases, with 17 bases left in between. The TCR originated in a woman aged 40 to 50 in good health and CMV-seropositive. The source material was PBMCs. V gene TRBV6-6 combines with J gene TRBJ1-4; the D gene is possibly TRBD1 (5 bases). This CDR3 reads CASSYNQWGGGEKLFF. The CDR3 coding sequence is TGTGCCAGCAGTTACAACCAGTGGGGGGGTGGTGAAAAACTGTTTTTT.